The 5 T cell receptor beta chains below all came from one sample that was sequenced in a study of shared clonotypes between healthy human individuals. Method: immunoSEQ multiplex PCR; TCRdb's copy keeps in-frame clones and lacks some. The sample gives around 700,000 clones, 74% of which show up once; over 1.5% is in the top ten. Sequencing was performed on memory CD4+ T cells sorted from blood. The subset is: CD45RA-negative fraction. These receptors were collected from a woman in her twenties or thirties in good health.

The table lists this clone with a count of one. CDR3 DNA: TGTGCCAGCAGCCCAGGGGGTTCGTTTTACGAGCAGTACTTC. Its protein is CASSPGGSFYEQYF. The chain carries TRBV11-3 and TRBJ2-7; 7 nucleotides line up with TRBD1. This CDR3 is 14 amino acids long. CDR1 SGHNT and CDR2 YENEEA come from the germline V gene. V was pared by 5 bases and J by 4 bases, with 8 bases of the junction left unmatched. The full variable domain, completed using reference TRBV11-3 and TRBJ2-7, is EAGVVQSPRYKIIEKKQPVAFWCNPISGHNTLYWYLQNLGQGPELLIRYENEEAVDDSQLPKDRFSAERLKGVDSTLKIQPAELGDSAVYLCASSPGGSFYEQYFGPGTRLTVT.

This clone came up once. The rearrangement joins TRBV7-9 to TRBJ1-2, with D tentatively TRBD1 (6 bases). The V gene's germline CDR1 is SEHNR and CDR2 FQNEAQ (reference sequence). The V end was cut by 4 bases, the J end by 6 bases, with 15 bases between. The CDR3 sequence is 14 residues long. The CDR3 nucleotides are TGTGCCAGCAGCTCCTCCGGGACAAGGCATGGCTACACCTTC. It is translated as CASSSSGTRHGYTF. The entire variable domain, with the rest obtained from reference TRBV7-9 and TRBJ1-2, is as follows: DTGVSQNPRHKITKRGQNVTFRCDPISEHNRLYWYRQTLGQGPEFLTYFQNEAQLEKSRLLSDRFSAERPKGSFSTLEIQRTEQGDSAMYLCASSSSGTRHGYTFGSGTRLTVV.

This rearrangement joins TRBV5-4 to TRBJ2-7; TRBD1 aligns across 9 bases. Germline trimming cut 2 bases from V and 5 bases from J; bases unmatched to any gene: 2. The CDR3 extends over 13 amino acids. CDR1 and CDR2 (germline): SGHNT, YYREEE (reference sequence). CDR3 amino acids: CASSFGDRDEQYF. CDR3 nucleotides: TGTGCCAGCAGCTTTGGGGACAGGGACGAGCAGTACTTC.

This chain uses TRBV10-2 with TRBJ2-7; D gene ambiguous. The germline V gene encodes CDR1 WSHSY and CDR2 SAAADI. This CDR3 is 14 amino acids long. V lost 6 bases to trimming and J lost 2 bases, with 14 bases between them. DNA for the CDR3: TGCGCCAGCAGAGACTTCAGTGCTACCTACGAGCAGTACTTC. The encoded protein is CASRDFSATYEQYF.

This clone showed up just a few times. This rearrangement joins TRBV25-1 to TRBJ2-5, with D tentatively TRBD1 (6 bases). This CDR3 is built from 14 residues. Trimming removed 4 bases at V and 2 bases at J, with 11 bases between. Germline lookup yields CDR1 MGHDK and CDR2 SYGVNS. In DNA, the CDR3 is TGTGCCAGCAGTGGACAGGAGGTACAAGAGACCCAGTACTTC. Residues: CASSGQEVQETQYF.